The 32 T cell receptor beta chains below all came from one sample that was sequenced in a study of T cells of healthy individuals. TCRdb used MiXCR to reprocess the 5' RACE reads, holding one entry per CDR3 protein. The sample carries around 98,000 distinct CDR3 sequences, roughly a sixth recorded once. The receptor source for this set is a human donor in good health.

In regard to this clonotype: This may come from a read error, since a much larger clone is one base off. The rearrangement uses TRBV29-1 and TRBJ2-1, with 10 bases lining up with TRBD2. Germline trimming cut 2 bases from V and 9 bases from J; bases unmatched to any gene: 7. CDR1 and CDR2 (germline): SQVTM, ANQGSEA. The CDR3 totals 14 residues. The CDR3 coding sequence is TGCAGCGTTGAAAAGCGGGAGGGCAATTTTGAGCAGTTCTTC. Translating it yields CSVEKREGNFEQFF.

This clonotype was detected only a few times. The chain joins TRBV5-4 to TRBJ1-1, with D perhaps TRBD1 (6 bases). Per germline, CDR1 SGHNT and CDR2 YYREEE (reference sequence). This CDR3 has 13 amino acids. V lost 9 bases and J 1 base, leaving 13 bases between the germline ends. CDR3 amino acids: CATTPTGNTEAFF. The CDR3 nucleotides are TGTGCCACAACACCGACAGGGAACACTGAAGCTTTCTTT.

The J gene is TRBJ2-5, the V gene TRBV10-3, with D possibly being TRBD1 (5 bases). The CDR3 consists of 13 residues. Germline V CDR1 and CDR2: ENHRY, SYGVKD. The V end lost 2 bases, the J end lost 5 bases, and 9 bases lay between the germline ends. The CDR3 sequence is CAISERQGETQYF. The CDR3 DNA reads TGTGCCATCAGTGAGCGGCAGGGTGAGACCCAGTACTTC.

This clonotype was picked up a small number of times. The chain couples TRBV18 to TRBJ2-7, with D perhaps matching TRBD1 or TRBD2 (5 bases each). Germline-derived CDR1 and CDR2 are KGHSH and LQKENI. Trimming pared 3 bases from V and 10 bases from J, leaving 16 bases between. This CDR3 has 13 amino acids. The CDR3 protein is CASSPYRDHPQYF. CDR3 nucleotides: TGTGCCAGCTCACCGTACCGGGACCACCCACAGTACTTC. The entire variable domain, with the rest obtained from reference TRBV18 and TRBJ2-7, is as follows: NAGVMQNPRHLVRRRGQEARLRCSPMKGHSHVYWYRQLPEEGLKFMVYLQKENIIDESGMPKERFSAEFPKEGPSILRIQQVVRGDSAAYFCASSPYRDHPQYFGPGTRLTVT.

The CDR3 is CASSLRSQPQHF. The CDR3 nucleotides are TGTGCCAGCAGCTTGAGAAGTCAGCCCCAGCATTTT. V and J are TRBV7-2 and TRBJ1-5; the D is unclear. Per the germline V gene, CDR1 is SGHTA and CDR2 is FQGNSA. Trimming took 3 bases from V and 6 from J, leaving 6 bases between them. The CDR3 spans 12 residues. The full variable domain, in which reference TRBV7-2 and TRBJ1-5 provide the parts outside the CDR3, is GAGVSQSPSNKVTEKGKDVELRCDPISGHTALYWYRQSLGQGLEFLIYFQGNSAPDKSGLPSDRFSAERTGGSVSTLTIQRTQQEDSAVYLCASSLRSQPQHFGDGTRLSIL.

In its sample, this clonotype was seen a few times. The CDR3 is CASSSPDRAAGYTF. The DNA for the CDR3 is TGTGCCAGCAGTTCTCCGGACAGGGCCGCTGGCTACACCTTC. This chain links TRBV5-5 with TRBJ1-2; 8 nucleotides align to TRBD1. The V and J ends lost 5 bases and 7 bases, in that order; junction bases with no gene match: 10. Germline loops: CDR1 SGHKS, CDR2 YYEKEE (reference sequence). The CDR3 has 14 amino acids.

The chain employs TRBV20-1 and TRBJ1-6, with D possibly being TRBD1 (5 bases). The length of the CDR3 is 15 residues. The ends were cut back, 3 bases at V and 6 bases at J, with 15 bases in the middle. The germline V gene has CDR1 DFQATT and CDR2 SNEGSKA (reference sequence). CDR3 coding DNA: TGCAGTGCTAGTCGTGGGATGGGGGTTAATTCACCCCTCCACTTT. Translating gives CSASRGMGVNSPLHF.

This clonotype has ten or more counts. The V gene is TRBV18, the J gene TRBJ2-1, with 7 bases lining up with TRBD1. The CDR3 is 15 amino acids. The J segment lost 4 bases and the V segment lost 5 bases, leaving 8 bases of the junction unmatched. CDR1 is KGHSH, CDR2 LQKENI, per germline. The CDR3 loop is CASSTDRVGYNEQFF. The DNA of the CDR3 is TGTGCCAGCTCAACCGACAGGGTGGGATACAATGAGCAGTTCTTC.

The table lists this clonotype with many counts. The chain employs TRBV19 and TRBJ1-6, with a weak D call TRBD1 (5 bases). This CDR3 is built from 12 residues. V was clipped by 8 bases and J by 9 bases, with 11 bases between them. Germline CDR1 reads LNHDA; CDR2 reads SQIVND (reference sequence). The CDR3 loop reads CASAGEGSPLHF. The CDR3 bases are TGTGCCAGTGCGGGGGAGGGTTCACCCCTCCACTTT.

This clonotype was recorded a few times. This rearrangement joins TRBV7-9 to TRBJ1-4; D is perhaps TRBD1 (6 bases). V lost 5 bases to trimming and J lost 7 bases, with 17 bases between them. This CDR3 comprises 15 residues. Per germline, CDR1 SEHNR and CDR2 FQNEAQ (reference sequence). The CDR3 loop is CASSMKTGDREKLFF. CDR3 DNA: TGTGCCAGCAGCATGAAGACAGGTGATCGTGAAAAACTGTTTTTT.

The chain uses TRBV20-1 and TRBJ2-3; no clear D. The germline V gene encodes CDR1 DFQATT and CDR2 SNEGSKA (reference sequence). The CDR3 is 14 residues long. V lost 5 bases to trimming and J lost 2 bases, with 14 bases between them. The CDR3 bases are TGCAGTGCTGCCGACGCAGAACTCACAGATACGCAGTATTTT. It encodes CSAADAELTDTQYF.

This clonotype was seen repeatedly, ten times or more. J is TRBJ1-1 and V is TRBV7-9, with 7 nucleotides matching TRBD1. V dropped 4 bases and J dropped 2; count of bases not matched to a gene: 13. CDR1 SEHNR and CDR2 FQNEAQ come from the germline V gene (reference sequence). The CDR3 loop spans 17 amino acids. CDR3: CASSSPTSGTVNTEAFF. CDR3 bases: TGTGCCAGCAGCTCACCGACTTCCGGGACAGTTAACACTGAAGCTTTCTTT. Full variable domain (remainder filled in from reference TRBV7-9 and TRBJ1-1): DTGVSQNPRHKITKRGQNVTFRCDPISEHNRLYWYRQTLGQGPEFLTYFQNEAQLEKSRLLSDRFSAERPKGSFSTLEIQRTEQGDSAMYLCASSSPTSGTVNTEAFFGQGTRLTVV.

The chain employs TRBV28 and TRBJ1-2; no clear D gene. V lost 4 bases and J 8 bases, leaving 11 bases between the germline ends. Germline CDR1 reads MDHEN; CDR2 reads SYDVKM. The CDR3 is 12 residues long. CDR3 DNA: TGTGCCAGCAGTTCTCCTATACGGGGCTACACCTTC. Residues: CASSSPIRGYTF.

The rearrangement joins TRBV11-1 to TRBJ2-3; unclear D gene. CDR3 length equals 12 residues. The ends were cut back, 5 bases at V and 5 bases at J, with 8 bases in the middle. CDR1 and CDR2 (germline): SGHAT, FQDESV (reference sequence). The DNA of the CDR3 is TGTGCCAGCAGCCGAAACGAAGATACGCAGTATTTT. Protein product: CASSRNEDTQYF.

This clonotype was seen at least ten times. This chain links TRBV5-4 with TRBJ1-1; 9 bases are shared with TRBD1. The CDR3 has 14 amino acids. With V trimmed by 3 bases and J by 8 bases, 8 bases remained unmatched. Germline V gives CDR1 SGHNT, CDR2 YYREEE (reference sequence). CDR3 loop: CASSSMNRGPEAFF. In DNA form, the CDR3 reads TGTGCCAGCAGCTCAATGAACAGGGGGCCCGAAGCTTTCTTT.

This clonotype was seen a few times. The rearrangement links TRBV27 to TRBJ1-5; TRBD1 matches 10 bases. The CDR3 extends over 17 amino acids. Per germline, CDR1 MNHEY and CDR2 SMNVEV (reference sequence). The V gene end was trimmed by 5 bases and the J gene end by 1 base; junction bases not matched to a gene: 8. The CDR3 spells CASSVRDRGVSNQPQHF. DNA of the CDR3: TGTGCCAGCAGTGTCCGGGACAGGGGAGTGAGCAATCAGCCCCAGCATTTT.

This clonotype was seen a handful of times. The rearrangement joins TRBV5-6 to TRBJ2-2; D possibly uses TRBD1 or TRBD2 (5 bases each). With 2 bases removed from V and 2 bases from J, the gap between germline ends came to 13 bases. CDR1 is SGHDT, CDR2 YYEEEE, per germline. This CDR3 comprises 16 residues. CDR3 amino acids: CASSFSREPNTGELFF. The CDR3 bases are TGTGCCAGCAGCTTTTCCAGGGAGCCAAACACCGGGGAGCTGTTTTTT.

A few counts support this clonotype. The rearrangement joins TRBV5-1 to TRBJ2-7; D remains ambiguous. Germline assignment: CDR1 SGHRS and CDR2 YFSETQ. This CDR3 contains 12 residues. Trimming took off 1 base at V and 5 bases at J, with 7 bases between the two ends. CDR3 nucleotides: TGCGCCAGCAGCTTGCCCACCGACGAGCAGTACTTC. As protein: CASSLPTDEQYF.

This clonotype was seen ten or more times. This sequence joins TRBV24-1 and TRBJ1-5, with D maybe TRBD1 (6 bases). This CDR3 region has 15 residues. Trimming cost V 5 bases and J 3 bases, with 13 bases left between them. Per germline, CDR1 KGHDR and CDR2 SFDVKD. CDR3 sequence reads: CATSGTDSSNQPQHF. The CDR3 nucleotides read TGTGCCACCAGTGGGACGGACAGTTCCAATCAGCCCCAGCATTTT.

V is TRBV12-5 and J is TRBJ2-1, with 7 nucleotides matching TRBD2. V shed 5 bases, J shed 5 bases, and the junction held 9 bases outside the gene matches. The germline V gene encodes CDR1 LGHNT and CDR2 FRNRAP. This CDR3 spans 15 amino acids. The chain's CDR3 is CASGPSGTLHNEQFF. For the CDR3, the DNA is TGTGCTAGTGGTCCGAGCGGGACCCTACACAATGAGCAGTTCTTC.

The CDR3 protein is CASSTDRDSNQPQHF. CDR3 nucleotide sequence: TGTGCCAGCAGTACGGACAGAGATAGCAATCAGCCCCAGCATTTT. The V call is TRBV6-4, the J call TRBJ1-5, with D perhaps TRBD1 (6 bases). With 5 bases removed from V and 0 bases from J, the gap between germline ends came to 11 bases. Germline V gene sequence: CDR1 MRHNA, CDR2 SNTAGT. The CDR3 has 15 residues.

J is TRBJ2-7 and V is TRBV10-2, with no clear D. The CDR3 is 14 residues long. Germline CDR1 reads WSHSY; CDR2 reads SAAADI. Trimming shortened V by 7 bases and J by 1 base, and 14 bases separated the two germline ends. The CDR3 here is CASIGLGGSYEQYF. In DNA, the CDR3 is TGCGCCAGCATAGGTCTAGGCGGATCCTACGAGCAGTACTTC.

The chain uses TRBV3-1 and TRBJ1-5; D gene uncertain. The CDR3 consists of 13 residues. The germline V and J ends were trimmed by 0 bases and 15 bases, with 15 bases remaining between them. Germline V CDR1 and CDR2: LGHDT, YNNKEL (reference sequence). CDR3 sequence reads: CASSQEYQTPLHF. CDR3 in DNA: TGTGCCAGCAGCCAAGAATACCAGACGCCCTTGCATTTT.

V usage is TRBV24-1 and J usage is TRBJ2-1, with D tentatively TRBD1 or TRBD2 (5 bases each). The CDR3 totals 14 residues. The germline CDR1 and CDR2 sequences are KGHDR and SFDVKD. V gave up 6 bases and J gave up 5 bases, with 13 bases separating them. In nucleotides, the CDR3 is TGTGCCACCAGTCCATCGGGACGTAACAATGAGCAGTTCTTC. Translating gives CATSPSGRNNEQFF.

This clonotype was observed a handful of times. The chain uses TRBV20-1 and TRBJ1-1; D ambiguous. This CDR3 has 9 residues. Trimming cost V 5 bases and J 7 bases, with 5 bases left between them. Germline V gene data show CDR1 as DFQATT and CDR2 as SNEGSKA (reference sequence). The CDR3 is CSAPFEAFF. In DNA, the CDR3 is TGCAGTGCTCCCTTTGAAGCTTTCTTT.

This clonotype has just a few counts. The chain is built from TRBV5-1 and TRBJ2-3; 7 nucleotides agree with TRBD1. The CDR3 is made up of 12 amino acids. CDR1 is SGHRS and CDR2 is YFSETQ in the germline V gene. Unmatched junction bases numbered 3, after V lost 7 bases and J lost 4 bases. CDR3 sequence: CASATGPDTQYF. The CDR3, as DNA: TGCGCCAGCGCGACAGGGCCAGATACGCAGTATTTT. The whole variable domain, remainder taken from reference TRBV5-1 and TRBJ2-3, is KAGVTQTPRYLIKTRGQQVTLSCSPISGHRSVSWYQQTPGQGLQFLFEYFSETQRNKGNFPGRFSGRQFSNSRSEMNVSTLELGDSALYLCASATGPDTQYFGPGTRLTVL.

The V and J genes are TRBV7-8 and TRBJ2-2, with D possibly matching TRBD1 (6 bases). The V gene lost 5 bases and the J gene lost 5 bases, with 12 bases spanning the gap. CDR1 SGHVS and CDR2 FQNEAQ come from the germline V gene. The CDR3 is made up of 14 amino acids. The CDR3 DNA follows: TGTGCCAGCAGCGAGAACAGGGCAACCGGGGAGCTGTTTTTT. The encoded protein is CASSENRATGELFF.

The chain carries TRBV29-1 and TRBJ2-6; D is possibly TRBD2 (5 bases). The CDR3 totals 15 residues. Germline V CDR1 and CDR2: SQVTM, ANQGSEA. V lost 2 bases and J 1 base, leaving 9 bases between the germline ends. CDR3 coding DNA: TGCAGCGTTGAATTGGGAGAATCTGGGGCCAACGTCCTGACTTTC. This codes for CSVELGESGANVLTF.

This clonotype was observed a handful of times. The chain joins TRBV4-1 to TRBJ2-1; tentatively, D is TRBD1 (6 bases). Between the trimmed V and J ends, which lost 3 bases and 8 bases, there was a span of 14 bases. The CDR3 has 14 amino acids. Germline CDR1 and CDR2: MGHRA and YSYEKL. This chain's CDR3 is CASSHRWTDDEQFF. CDR3 DNA: TGCGCCAGCAGCCACCGGTGGACAGACGATGAGCAGTTCTTC.

This clonotype has a count of ten or more. CDR3: CASSLGGQEAFF. The CDR3 nucleotides are TGTGCCAGCAGCTTAGGAGGACAGGAAGCTTTCTTT. This sequence joins TRBV7-9 and TRBJ1-1; D is possibly TRBD1 (6 bases). Germline V gene sequence: CDR1 SEHNR, CDR2 FQNEAQ (reference sequence). The CDR3 totals 12 residues. V gave up 1 base and J gave up 8 bases, with 8 bases separating them.

This rearrangement joins TRBV7-8 to TRBJ1-5; 7 bases align to TRBD1. After removal of 6 bases from V and 6 bases from J, the junction contained 11 bases not matched to a gene. The CDR3 length is 15 residues. CDR1 and CDR2 from the germline V gene are SGHVS and FQNEAQ. The CDR3 sequence is CASRPTGVPRQPQHF. The CDR3 DNA reads as TGTGCCAGCAGACCTACAGGGGTCCCGCGTCAGCCCCAGCATTTT.

The chain couples TRBV28 to TRBJ2-1; 8 nucleotides line up with TRBD1. V shed 3 bases, J shed 7 bases, and the junction held 2 bases outside the gene matches. This CDR3 region has 13 residues. The V gene's germline CDR1 is MDHEN and CDR2 SYDVKM. CDR3 loop: CASSLTGVNEQFF. CDR3 DNA: TGTGCCAGCAGTTTGACAGGGGTTAATGAGCAGTTCTTC.